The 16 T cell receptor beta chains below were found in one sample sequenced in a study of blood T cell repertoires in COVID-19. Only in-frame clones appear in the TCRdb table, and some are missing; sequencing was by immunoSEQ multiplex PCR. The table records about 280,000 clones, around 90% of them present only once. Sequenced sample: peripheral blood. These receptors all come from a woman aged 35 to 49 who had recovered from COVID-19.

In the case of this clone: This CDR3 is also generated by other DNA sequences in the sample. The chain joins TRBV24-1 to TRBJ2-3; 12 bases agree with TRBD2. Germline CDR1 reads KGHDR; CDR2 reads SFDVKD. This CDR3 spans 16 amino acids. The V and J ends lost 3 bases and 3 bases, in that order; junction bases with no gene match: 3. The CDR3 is CATSDPGTSGTDTQYF. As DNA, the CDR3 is TGTGCCACCAGTGATCCAGGGACTAGCGGGACAGATACGCAGTATTTT.

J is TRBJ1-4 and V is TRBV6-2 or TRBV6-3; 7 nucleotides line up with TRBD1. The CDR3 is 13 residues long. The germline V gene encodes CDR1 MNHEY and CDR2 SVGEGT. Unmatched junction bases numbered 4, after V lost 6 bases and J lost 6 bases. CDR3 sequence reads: CASSWDSHEKLFF. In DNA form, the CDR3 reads TGTGCCAGCAGCTGGGACAGCCATGAAAAACTGTTTTTT.

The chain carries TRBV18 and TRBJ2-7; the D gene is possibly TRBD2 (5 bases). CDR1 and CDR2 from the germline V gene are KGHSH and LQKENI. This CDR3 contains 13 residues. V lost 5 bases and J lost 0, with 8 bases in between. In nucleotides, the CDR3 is TGTGCCAGCTCAGAGCGGAACTCCTACGAGCAGTACTTC. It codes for CASSERNSYEQYF.

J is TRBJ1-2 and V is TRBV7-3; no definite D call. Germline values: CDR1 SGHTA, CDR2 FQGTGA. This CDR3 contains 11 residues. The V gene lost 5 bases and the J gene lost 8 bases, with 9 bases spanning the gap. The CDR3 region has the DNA TGTGCCAGCAGCCCGACAAAGGGCTACACCTTC. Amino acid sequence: CASSPTKGYTF.

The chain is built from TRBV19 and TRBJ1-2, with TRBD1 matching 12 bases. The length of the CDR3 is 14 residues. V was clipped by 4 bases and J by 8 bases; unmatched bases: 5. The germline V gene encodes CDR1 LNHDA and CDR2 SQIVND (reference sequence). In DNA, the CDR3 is TGTGCCAGTAGTACAACCGGGACAGGGGGCGGCTACACCTTC. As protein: CASSTTGTGGGYTF.

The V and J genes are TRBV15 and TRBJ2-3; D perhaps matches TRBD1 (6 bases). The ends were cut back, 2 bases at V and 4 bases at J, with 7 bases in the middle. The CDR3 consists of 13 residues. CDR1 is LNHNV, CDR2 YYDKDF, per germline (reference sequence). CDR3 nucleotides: TGTGCCACCAGCAGAAGGGGGTCAGATACGCAGTATTTT. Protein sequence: CATSRRGSDTQYF.

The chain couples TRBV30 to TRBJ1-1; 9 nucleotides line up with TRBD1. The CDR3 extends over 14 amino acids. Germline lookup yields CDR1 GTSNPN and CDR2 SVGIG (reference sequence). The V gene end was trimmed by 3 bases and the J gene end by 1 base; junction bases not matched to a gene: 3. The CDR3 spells CAWSRQGGNTEAFF. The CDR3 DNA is TGTGCCTGGAGCCGACAGGGGGGGAACACTGAAGCTTTCTTT.

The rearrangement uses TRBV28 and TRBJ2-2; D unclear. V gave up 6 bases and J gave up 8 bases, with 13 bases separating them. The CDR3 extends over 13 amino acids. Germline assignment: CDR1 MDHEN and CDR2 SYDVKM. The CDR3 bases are TGTGCCAGCAGAACTACTGCTGTTGGGGAGCTGTTTTTT. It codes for CASRTTAVGELFF.

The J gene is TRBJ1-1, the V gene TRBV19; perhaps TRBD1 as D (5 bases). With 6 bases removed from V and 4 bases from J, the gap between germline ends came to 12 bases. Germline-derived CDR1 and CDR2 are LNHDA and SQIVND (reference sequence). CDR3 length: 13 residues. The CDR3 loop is CASSLGGVTEAFF. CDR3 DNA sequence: TGTGCCAGTAGCCTGGGGGGGGTCACTGAAGCTTTCTTT.

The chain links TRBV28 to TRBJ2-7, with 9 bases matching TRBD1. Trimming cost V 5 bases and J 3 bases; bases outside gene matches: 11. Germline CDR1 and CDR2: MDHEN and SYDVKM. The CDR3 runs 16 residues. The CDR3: CASSPLTGGRGYEQYF. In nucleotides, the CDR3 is TGTGCCAGCAGTCCCCTGACAGGGGGTCGGGGCTACGAGCAGTACTTC.

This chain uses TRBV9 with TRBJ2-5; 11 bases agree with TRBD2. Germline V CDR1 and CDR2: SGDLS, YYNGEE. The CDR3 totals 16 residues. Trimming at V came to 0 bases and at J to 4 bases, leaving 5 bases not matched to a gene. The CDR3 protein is CASSVGAGTSGETQYF. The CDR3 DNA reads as TGTGCCAGCAGCGTAGGGGCCGGGACTAGCGGAGAGACCCAGTACTTC.

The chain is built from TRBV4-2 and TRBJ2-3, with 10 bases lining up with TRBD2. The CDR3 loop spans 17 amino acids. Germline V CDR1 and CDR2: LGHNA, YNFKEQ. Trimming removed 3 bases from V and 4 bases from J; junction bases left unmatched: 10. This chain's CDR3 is CASSQDLAGVSADTQYF. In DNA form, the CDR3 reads TGTGCCAGCAGCCAGGATCTAGCGGGAGTCAGTGCAGATACGCAGTATTTT.

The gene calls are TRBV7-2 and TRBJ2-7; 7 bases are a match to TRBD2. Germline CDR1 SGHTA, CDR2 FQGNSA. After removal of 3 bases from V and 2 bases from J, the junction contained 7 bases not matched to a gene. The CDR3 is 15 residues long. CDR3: CASSLAASGAYEQYF. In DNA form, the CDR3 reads TGTGCCAGCAGCTTGGCGGCTAGCGGCGCCTACGAGCAGTACTTC.

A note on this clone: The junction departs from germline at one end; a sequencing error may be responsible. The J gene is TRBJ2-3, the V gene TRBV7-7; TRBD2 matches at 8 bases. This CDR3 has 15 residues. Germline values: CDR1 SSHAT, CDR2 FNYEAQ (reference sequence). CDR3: CASSLLAASTDTQYF. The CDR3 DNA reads TGTGCTAGCAGCTTACTAGCGGCGAGCACAGATACGCAGTATTTT.

The CDR3 DNA follows: TGTGCCAGTAGTACACCCGGGACAGTCTACGAGCAGTACTTC. Residues: CASSTPGTVYEQYF. The chain employs TRBV19 and TRBJ2-7, with 7 bases matching TRBD1. V lost 4 bases to trimming and J lost 3 bases; unmatched junction nucleotides: 6. This CDR3 is built from 14 residues. The germline V gene encodes CDR1 LNHDA and CDR2 SQIVND (reference sequence).

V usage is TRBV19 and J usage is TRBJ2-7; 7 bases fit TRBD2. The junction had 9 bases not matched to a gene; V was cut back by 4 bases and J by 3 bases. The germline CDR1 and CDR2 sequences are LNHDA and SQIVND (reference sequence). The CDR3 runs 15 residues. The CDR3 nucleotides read TGTGCCAGTAGTAGGGAAGGGACTAACCTCTACGAGCAGTACTTC. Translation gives CASSREGTNLYEQYF.